These 21 T cell receptor beta chains share one sample of origin, sequenced in a study of blood T cell repertoires in COVID-19. Sequencing was performed with immunoSEQ multiplex PCR; in TCRdb, only in-frame clones are kept and a portion is missing. Of about 110,000 clones detected, roughly 71% appear once; the ten largest clones hold about 6%. Sequencing was done on a sample of peripheral blood. The receptor source for this set is a man older than 75 with acute or convalescent COVID-19.

The J gene is TRBJ1-5, the V gene TRBV6-6, with D tentatively TRBD1 (6 bases). CDR1 is MNHNY, CDR2 SVGAGI, per germline (reference sequence). Trimming shortened V by 5 bases and J by 0 bases, and 17 bases separated the two germline ends. CDR3 length: 17 residues. CDR3 coding DNA: TGTGCCAGCAGTCATACAGGGAACCAGTATAGCAATCAGCCCCAGCATTTT. Translating gives CASSHTGNQYSNQPQHF.

The chain joins TRBV11-2 to TRBJ2-7, with TRBD2 matching over 13 bases. The ends lost 2 bases at V and 4 bases at J; junction bases unmatched: 5. Germline values: CDR1 SGHAT, CDR2 FQNNGV. The CDR3 is 16 amino acids. The CDR3 reads CASSLTRLAGGYEQYF. The CDR3 DNA sequence: TGTGCCAGCAGCTTAACCCGACTAGCGGGAGGATACGAGCAGTACTTC. Using reference TRBV11-2 and TRBJ2-7 for the parts outside the CDR3, the full variable domain is EAGVAQSPRYKIIEKRQSVAFWCNPISGHATLYWYQQILGQGPKLLIQFQNNGVVDDSQLPKDRFSAERLKGVDSTLKIQPAKLEDSAVYLCASSLTRLAGGYEQYFGPGTRLTVT.

The chain links TRBV5-1 to TRBJ2-7; 7 positions agree with TRBD1. The CDR3 contains 13 residues. Per germline, CDR1 SGHRS and CDR2 YFSETQ. V trimming: 4 bases; J trimming: 3 bases; junction bases outside the gene matches: 4. The CDR3 DNA is TGCGCCAGCAGCCAGGGACAGTTCTACGAGCAGTACTTC. This translates into CASSQGQFYEQYF.

The chain employs TRBV6-5 and TRBJ1-2; no reliable D call. Germline-derived CDR1 and CDR2 are MNHEY and SVGAGI. The CDR3 covers 11 residues. Trimming took off 10 bases at V and 4 bases at J, with 10 bases between the two ends. The CDR3 nucleotides are TGTGCCACGCAACGGAGCTATGGCTACACCTTC. Translation: CATQRSYGYTF.

The rearrangement links TRBV5-1 to TRBJ2-7; 9 nucleotides match TRBD2. V lost 4 bases and J lost 0; bases outside the gene matches: 5. Germline loops: CDR1 SGHRS, CDR2 YFSETQ. The CDR3 covers 15 residues. Here the CDR3 reads CASSPLTSGSYEQYF. The CDR3 DNA is TGCGCCAGCAGCCCGCTGACTAGCGGCTCCTACGAGCAGTACTTC.

This chain joins TRBV30 and TRBJ1-6; TRBD1 is a possible D gene (6 bases). Germline V gene sequence: CDR1 GTSNPN, CDR2 SVGIG (reference sequence). This CDR3 comprises 13 residues. Trimming removed 4 bases at V and 9 bases at J, with 13 bases between. CDR3 loop: CAWTRQGFSPLHF. As DNA, the CDR3 is TGTGCCTGGACTCGGCAGGGGTTTTCACCCCTCCACTTT. Based on the CDR3 plus reference TRBV30 and TRBJ1-6, the full variable domain is SQTIHQWPATLVQPVGSPLSLECTVEGTSNPNLYWYRQAAGRGLQLLFYSVGIGQISSEVPQNLSASRPQDRQFILSSKKLLLSDSGFYLCAWTRQGFSPLHFGNGTRLTVT.

DNA for the CDR3: TGTGCCAGCAGCTTTCTGACAGCGAACACTGAAGCTTTCTTT. Protein product: CASSFLTANTEAFF. The V gene is TRBV11-2, the J gene TRBJ1-1; a weak D match, TRBD1 (5 bases). Per germline, CDR1 SGHAT and CDR2 FQNNGV. This CDR3 contains 14 residues. V was trimmed by 3 bases and J by 1 base, leaving 9 bases between them.

For the CDR3, the DNA is TGTGCCAGCAGTGAATATGGGAGACAGCCCCAGCATTTT. Translation: CASSEYGRQPQHF. V and J are TRBV2 and TRBJ1-5; D gene uncertain. The CDR3 sequence is 13 residues long. Per the germline V gene, CDR1 is SNHLY and CDR2 is FYNNEI. V lost 2 bases, J lost 7 bases, and 9 bases lay in between. The variable domain in full, with the rest retrieved from reference TRBV2 and TRBJ1-5, is EPEVTQTPSHQVTQMGQEVILRCVPISNHLYFYWYRQILGQKVEFLVSFYNNEISEKSEIFDDQFSVERPDGSNFTLKIRSTKLEDSAMYFCASSEYGRQPQHFGDGTRLSIL.

V usage is TRBV24-1 and J usage is TRBJ2-3, with D maybe TRBD2 (6 bases). The CDR3 spans 13 residues. Germline V CDR1 and CDR2: KGHDR, SFDVKD. With 5 bases removed from V and 7 bases from J, the gap between germline ends came to 12 bases. Here the CDR3 reads CATSGETRNTQYF. CDR3 in DNA: TGTGCCACCAGTGGGGAGACTAGAAATACGCAGTATTTT.

This rearrangement joins TRBV10-3 to TRBJ1-6; the match to TRBD1 covers 7 bases. The ends lost 3 bases at V and 0 bases at J; junction bases unmatched: 8. The V gene's germline CDR1 is ENHRY and CDR2 SYGVKD. The CDR3 is made up of 18 amino acids. The chain's CDR3 is CAISEGTALSSYNSPLHF. As DNA, the CDR3 is TGTGCCATCAGTGAAGGGACAGCTCTTAGCTCCTATAATTCACCCCTCCACTTT.

The chain uses TRBV2 and TRBJ2-7, with 7 bases matching TRBD1. CDR3 length equals 14 residues. Germline trimming cut 6 bases from V and 4 bases from J; bases unmatched to any gene: 9. Germline V gene data show CDR1 as SNHLY and CDR2 as FYNNEI. CDR3 amino acids: CASSGTVKTYEQYF. The CDR3, as DNA: TGTGCCAGCAGCGGGACAGTCAAGACTTACGAGCAGTACTTC.

The chain carries TRBV6-6 and TRBJ1-5, with TRBD1 matching 7 bases. Losses at the gene ends were 2 bases for V and 5 bases for J; bases not matched to a gene: 3. CDR3 length equals 14 residues. The germline gives CDR1 MNHNY, CDR2 SVGAGI (reference sequence). CDR3 amino acids: CASSYRQGDQPQHF. CDR3 DNA sequence: TGTGCCAGCAGTTACCGACAGGGAGATCAGCCCCAGCATTTT.

V is TRBV9 and J is TRBJ1-2, with D tentatively TRBD1 (6 bases). The CDR3 spans 17 residues. Germline V gene sequence: CDR1 SGDLS, CDR2 YYNGEE. V dropped 0 bases and J dropped 5 bases, with 20 bases sitting between them. DNA for the CDR3: TGTGCCAGCAGCGTAGGGGACGCACTAAGCCAGGGGTATGGCTACACCTTC. It is translated as CASSVGDALSQGYGYTF.

The CDR3 nucleotides are TGCGCCAGCAGCCAAGATCCCCGGGGGACAGATACGCAGTATTTT. This codes for CASSQDPRGTDTQYF. V gene TRBV4-3 combines with J gene TRBJ2-3; possibly TRBD2 for D (6 bases). With 0 bases removed from V and 3 bases from J, the gap between germline ends came to 10 bases. The CDR3 is 15 amino acids. Per germline, CDR1 LGHNA and CDR2 YSLEER.

The chain is built from TRBV5-1 and TRBJ2-2; 7 nucleotides align to TRBD2. The J segment lost 1 base and the V segment lost 4 bases, leaving 4 bases of the junction unmatched. Germline V gene data show CDR1 as SGHRS and CDR2 as YFSETQ. The CDR3 has 15 amino acids. The CDR3 coding sequence is TGCGCCAGCAGCCCTTCTAGCGGGAACACCGGGGAGCTGTTTTTT. Protein product: CASSPSSGNTGELFF.

This clone showed up just once. This sequence joins TRBV2 and TRBJ2-2, with 16 positions matching TRBD2. There are 16 residues in the CDR3. With 7 bases clipped from V and 7 bases from J, the junction kept 6 bases outside the gene matches. Germline CDR1 and CDR2: SNHLY and FYNNEI. CDR3 sequence reads: CASTGLAGGIGGELFF. In DNA form, the CDR3 reads TGTGCCAGCACGGGACTAGCGGGAGGGATTGGCGGGGAGCTGTTTTTT. Full variable domain (remainder filled in from reference TRBV2 and TRBJ2-2): EPEVTQTPSHQVTQMGQEVILRCVPISNHLYFYWYRQILGQKVEFLVSFYNNEISEKSEIFDDQFSVERPDGSNFTLKIRSTKLEDSAMYFCASTGLAGGIGGELFFGEGSRLTVL.

The chain combines TRBV5-4 with TRBJ2-1, with a tentative D call TRBD2 (5 bases). The CDR3 is 14 residues long. Germline-derived CDR1 and CDR2 are SGHNT and YYREEE (reference sequence). V gave up 4 bases and J gave up 5 bases, with 13 bases separating them. The CDR3 is CASSPDSGNNEQFF. The CDR3 region has the DNA TGTGCCAGCAGCCCTGATTCGGGAAACAATGAGCAGTTCTTC.

The chain couples TRBV5-1 to TRBJ2-5, with TRBD1 matching 7 bases. Germline V gene sequence: CDR1 SGHRS, CDR2 YFSETQ. Losses at the gene ends were 4 bases for V and 5 bases for J; bases not matched to a gene: 5. The CDR3 spans 13 residues. The CDR3 sequence is CASSPGQKETQYF. In nucleotides, the CDR3 is TGCGCCAGCAGCCCGGGACAGAAGGAGACCCAGTACTTC.

This clone was detected only a few times. The chain employs TRBV24-1 and TRBJ2-7; a possible D gene is TRBD1 (6 bases). Trimming pared 8 bases from V and 0 bases from J, leaving 7 bases between. Looked up from germline, CDR1 is KGHDR and CDR2 is SFDVKD. The CDR3 extends over 12 amino acids. The CDR3 nucleotides are TGTGCCACCATGGACAGCTCCTACGAGCAGTACTTC. Encoded protein: CATMDSSYEQYF.

This chain uses TRBV28 with TRBJ2-3; the D is unclear. Germline lookup yields CDR1 MDHEN and CDR2 SYDVKM. Trimming took off 1 base at V and 3 bases at J, with 8 bases between the two ends. The CDR3 loop spans 14 amino acids. The CDR3: CASSLSFGTDTQYF. As DNA, the CDR3 is TGTGCCAGCAGTTTATCGTTCGGGACAGATACGCAGTATTTT.

This clone has only a few counts. The genes are TRBV4-1 and TRBJ2-7; D not certain. The length of the CDR3 is 12 residues. V was trimmed by 2 bases and J by 6 bases, leaving 8 bases between them. Germline V CDR1 and CDR2: MGHRA, YSYEKL. CDR3 region: CASSQTNSEQYF. The CDR3 DNA reads TGCGCCAGCAGCCAAACGAACAGCGAGCAGTACTTC.